The clone carrying this T cell receptor beta chain has a single count. Its antigen is unidentified. The sample originates from a study of blood T cells in healthy people across ages. Points from the study as a whole: Underestimates were what the diversity estimates from one million T cells were considered to be.

Next came a second PCR, run for about 6 to 11 cycles, which used a sample-barcoded 5' primer along with a J-beta primer mix. A template-switch adaptor containing 12 random nucleotides labeled each cDNA molecule. Each sample provided no less than 2.5 million CDR3-containing paired-end reads. TCRdb re-analysed the 5' RACE reads in MiXCR, keeping a single row per CDR3 protein. The sample contains 1.5 million to 2 million distinct CDR3 sequences, roughly 49% of which appear only once. Trimming took 3 bases from V and 3 from J, leaving 9 bases between them. The CDR3 covers 14 residues. Germline V gene lookup returns CDR1 SGHDT and CDR2 YYEEEE.

The sample was blood. The chain couples TRBV5-6 to TRBJ1-4, with D uncertain. This clonotype was sampled from a woman in her 40s in good health. The CDR3 loop is CASSSRKPNEKLFF. Here the CDR3 DNA reads TGTGCCAGCAGCTCCAGGAAACCTAATGAAAAACTGTTTTTT.